This TCR beta chain was identified in a study of blood T cell repertoires in COVID-19. Study in general: Donors in the United States, Italy and Spain gave samples during acute or convalescent COVID-19. The analysed material was cDNA or gDNA that came from T cells, B-cell-depleted T cells, or PBMCs.

Followed longitudinally, the Seattle patients had been enrolled during active infection. In the original analysis: Quantification of nucleated cells was approximated via reference gene primer amplification. Clones were sequenced by immunoSEQ multiplex PCR, and TCRdb holds only the in-frame ones, with some missing. For V, J and clone size, that table is used; D and trimming come from the DNA. The data show about 370,000 clones, 80% to 90% seen once. Trimming shortened V by 4 bases and J by 4 bases, and 20 bases separated the two germline ends. Germline V gives CDR1 SGHKS, CDR2 YYEKEE (reference sequence). The CDR3 totals 16 residues. In its sample, this clone was seen once.

Material: peripheral blood. The rearrangement uses TRBV5-5 and TRBJ1-2; D is perhaps TRBD1 (6 bases). The receptor's source is a woman aged 25 to 39 with COVID-19, enrolled during active disease. The DNA of the CDR3 is TGTGCCAGCAGCGACCCAACCTGGACAGCCACCTATGGCTACACCTTC. Translating it yields CASSDPTWTATYGYTF.